This T cell receptor beta chain appears in the sequencing data of a study of cytomegalovirus exposure and HLA in healthy donors (dated by TCRdb to between 2016 and 2019). Turning to the overall study: In an earlier analysis of some 550 of the donors, approximately 300 Gb of sequence data and 100 million or so unique TCR beta sequences from about 190 million T cells were reported. Roughly 320 gigabases of sequencing data and around 85 million unique TCR sequences made up an early release that covered several hundred HLA-typed donors. Of the roughly 400 genotyped donors, about 80% fell in the genetic ancestry cluster associated with self-reported Caucasian donors. The study was designed to test whether signatures of past pathogen exposure could be identified by cataloging public T cell receptors. The T cell repertoires of 550 to 850 subjects were profiled by immunosequencing and related to cytomegalovirus serostatus. A separate validation cohort of 100 to 150 different subjects was used in addition to the roughly 700-subject first cohort. The study combined high-throughput TCR immunosequencing, statistical association of individual TCRs with disease status, and machine learning to predict cytomegalovirus infection status. A later analysis re-analyzed previously published TCR beta repertoires from hundreds of donors and added high-resolution HLA genotyping to study TCR occurrence patterns. Rather than drawing on any new phenotypic data, the later analysis identified candidate immune exposures from TCR beta sequences and the way those sequences occurred across donors. In an earlier analysis of 587 of the donors, high-throughput TCR beta sequencing was used to judge whether each TCR beta V gene segment behaved as functional or pseudogenic. Donor age, sex, ethnicity and CMV serostatus were collected together with the repertoire data. Genome-wide SNP genotypes for about 65% of the roughly 700 donors were used in a later genetic analysis, which treated that subset as a discovery cohort. Every discovery cohort repertoire had been produced on one sequencing platform. Both class I and class II loci were covered by HLA typing, at four-digit resolution. Typing coverage varied by locus: 629-630 donors for A, B, C, DRB1 and DQB1; 500 to 550 for DQA1; about 590 for DPA1; approximately 490 for DPB1. Because of strong linkage in the cohort, a few DR-DQ haplotypes were treated as single units for association and clustering. Among about 370 genotyped donors of the cohort, an average of roughly 230,000 unique TCR beta nucleotide sequences was sequenced per donor, of which about 20% were non-productive. What the authors observed across the whole study: A later analysis found that TCR association rates varied across HLA loci, with DRB1 alleles showing the most associated TCRs and HLA-C alleles the fewest. At a false discovery rate of 0.05, a later analysis linked some 18,000 TCR beta sequences to specific HLA alleles. In both the original and validation cohorts, the classifier was reported to diagnose cytomegalovirus status with high specificity and sensitivity. Most CMV-associated TCR beta chains appeared to be HLA-restricted in a later analysis, and the HLA associations seemed to be driven largely by CMV exposure. Because the 87-base-pair reads could not distinguish some IMGT-functional V segments, including TRBV6-2 and TRBV6-3, those segments were excluded. A further reported finding was that TCR beta sequences accurately predicted the HLA-A and HLA-B alleles for most subjects in the first cohort. A total of roughly 160 TCR beta chains were listed by the study as associated with cytomegalovirus. The authors suggested that the approach could potentially be generalized to other disease states and immunological phenotypes. Because some donors lacked HLA typing at each locus, the association tests relied only on the typed subset. In vitro tests confirmed that a few of the cytomegalovirus-associated TCR beta chains recognize cytomegalovirus antigens. Across donors, most TCR sequences were observed very rarely, whereas some public TCRs were present in many individuals. When HLA alleles, especially DR and DQ, strongly co-occurred, attributing TCR associations to individual alleles was difficult. In this cohort, only TCR beta chains were sequenced, and detectable features were limited by the absence of alpha or paired-chain data. A later genetic analysis reported fewer N-insertions in productive TCRs among donors in an Asian-associated ancestry cluster than the approximately 670-donor mean. Linkage disequilibrium might explain the correlated functional status among segregating V segments, but an unknown experimental factor could not be ruled out. A cluster of highly shared sequence variants was judged likely to be a technical artifact of the sequencing pipeline. An association between a missense DCLRE1C variant and V-gene and J-gene trimming of TCR beta chains was found in a later genetic analysis and replicated in an independent cohort. In an earlier analysis of about 540 of the donors, most TCR beta V segments were observed in productive rearrangements about 87% or about 30% of the time, broadly matching IMGT annotations. A later analysis reported that several top co-occurrence clusters appeared linked to parvovirus B19, influenza, CMV and Epstein-Barr virus. Because counts were too low, roughly 16 rarely observed V segments, including chromosome 9 orphons, were excluded from the earlier analysis of 587 of the donors. Compared with equally common non-associated chains, HLA-associated TCR beta chains in a later analysis were more clonally expanded and had lower generation probabilities. Roughly uniform sequencing depth across donors was assumed in presence/absence analyses, although this assumption may not hold. The only immune exposure information available for the cohort was CMV serostatus.

Receptor libraries were prepared by the immunoSEQ multiplex PCR assay. The multiplex PCR relied on a mix of 60 forward primers for TCR Vbeta segments and 13 reverse primers for TCR Jbeta segments. The CDR3 region of rearranged TCR beta genes was amplified from genomic DNA by a multiplex PCR assay. On the Illumina HiSeq System, the amplified TCR beta libraries were sequenced as 87-base-pair reads. The study's own analysis went as follows. A later analysis tallied 70 million to 100 million unique TCR beta chains across the 666 repertoires, and some 10 million of those chains were shared by two or more donors. Raw reads were error-corrected and collapsed into unique sequences by a nearest-neighbor algorithm in which closely related sequences were merged to remove PCR and sequencing errors. Alignment of CDR3 sequences to IMGT reference sequences was used to assign V, D and J gene segments. For a sequence to be retained, at least a six-nucleotide match to both a V gene segment and a J gene segment was required. A rearrangement counted as productive if the CDR3 had no stop codons and remained in frame with V and J, and every other rearrangement counted as non-productive. Following IMGT convention, CDR3 was defined as the stretch from the second conserved V-encoded cysteine to the conserved J-encoded phenylalanine. In an earlier analysis of approximately 590 of the donors, sequences lacking an unambiguous match to a single V gene segment were excluded. In an earlier analysis of approximately 590 of the donors, a V segment was called functional when productive rearrangements were above 56.7%, and segregating when the standard deviation between donors exceeded 5%. A statistical classification framework was built to diagnose cytomegalovirus status from the catalog of TCR beta chain sequences. In a later analysis, TCR nucleotide sequences were compared against IMGT/GENE-DB human TR gene sequences so that V and J genes could be assigned. Using the TCRdist pipeline, a later analysis assigned CDR3 sequences along with most-parsimonious VDJ recombination scenarios. In a later analysis, each TCR beta chain was defined by its CDR3 amino acid sequence together with its V-gene family, and reads without a unique V-gene family were excluded. To address suspected cross-contamination and a sequencing artifact, a later analysis removed 592 highly shared, low-generation-probability nucleotide sequences. In a later analysis, a clonal expansion index for each public chain was calculated from normalized within-repertoire ranks of inferred template counts. In a later analysis, generation probabilities were computed with a VDJ recombination model fitted to out-of-frame rearrangements, and the resulting probabilities were checked against IGoR. A later analysis scored TCR-TCR, TCR-HLA and TCR-CMV co-occurrence with hypergeometric tests, applying a repertoire-size bias correction to TCR pairs. A later analysis estimated false discovery rates by permuting HLA or CMV assignments 20 times. In a later analysis, co-occurring TCRs were grouped with DBSCAN, and TCRdist sequence similarity was added when clustering was performed within HLA-allele-positive subsets. Co-occurrence clustering excluded repertoires with fewer than 30,000 or more than 120,000 public chains, plus five with anomalous nucleotide sharing. TCRdb retrieved this table from immuneACCESS and kept in-frame rearrangements only. Not all clones are present; in checked studies, unresolved V genes account for under half, and no reason is known for the remainder. The V and J calls and the clone size are those of that table, but D and trimming were determined from the DNA. The sample table shows tens of thousands of clones, and about 70% are seen once. The ten largest clones take up roughly 9.1% of the sample.

As regards this clone: No cognate antigen has been identified for it. The input lacks base qualities; no much larger clone sits a single base away.

Counted from cysteine to phenylalanine, this CDR3 has 15 amino acids. CDR3 DNA is the only sequence kept; it has 45 bases, read in frame from the first base. CDR1 and CDR2, looked up from the germline V gene (reference sequence), are SSHAT and FNYEAQ. V trim: 5 bases; J trim: 8 bases; unmatched bases: 8. The cohort consisted of approximately 690 healthy bone marrow donors. Cohort members were all nominally healthy when sampled, although unrecorded immune exposures were likely present. The donor was CMV seropositive and belonged to the group of 250 to 300 seropositive cohort members. A peripheral blood sample was provided by each donor, and peripheral blood mononuclear cells were used for TCR beta sequencing. Genomic DNA was extracted from the blood cell samples with the Qiagen DNeasy Blood Extraction Kit.

Sequencing was done on a sample of PBMCs. The chain joins TRBV7-7 to TRBJ2-1, with 11 middle bases fitting TRBD2. The TCR sequence derives from a middle-aged man in good health and CMV-seropositive. The bases read TGTGCCAGCAGCGAGGGACTAGCGGTGTTGGATGAGCAGTTCTTC. This gives the protein CASSEGLAVLDEQFF. Outside the CDR3, residues come from the reference TRBV7-7 and TRBJ2-1 proteins, so the full variable domain is: GAGVSQSPRYKVTKRGQDVTLRCDPISSHATLYWYQQALGQGPEFLTYFNYEAQPDKSGLPSDRFSAERPEGSISTLTIQRTEQRDSAMYRCASSEGLAVLDEQFFGPGTRLTVL.